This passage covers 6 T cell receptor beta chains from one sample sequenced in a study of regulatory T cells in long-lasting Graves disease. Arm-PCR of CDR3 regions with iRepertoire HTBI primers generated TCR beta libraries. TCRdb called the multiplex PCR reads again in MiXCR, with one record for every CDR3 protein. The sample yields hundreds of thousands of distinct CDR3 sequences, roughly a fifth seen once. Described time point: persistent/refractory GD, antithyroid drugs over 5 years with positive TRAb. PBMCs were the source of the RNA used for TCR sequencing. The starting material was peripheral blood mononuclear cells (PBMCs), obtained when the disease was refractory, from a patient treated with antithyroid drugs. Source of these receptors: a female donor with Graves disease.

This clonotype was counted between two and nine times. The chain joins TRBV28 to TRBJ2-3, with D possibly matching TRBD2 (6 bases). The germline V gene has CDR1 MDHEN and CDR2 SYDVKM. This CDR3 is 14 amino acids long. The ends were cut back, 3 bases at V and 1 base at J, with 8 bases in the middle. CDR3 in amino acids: CASSFVAGTDTQYF. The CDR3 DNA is TGTGCCAGCAGTTTCGTAGCGGGCACAGATACGCAGTATTTT. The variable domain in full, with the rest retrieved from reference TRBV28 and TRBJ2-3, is DVKVTQSSRYLVKRTGEKVFLECVQDMDHENMFWYRQDPGLGLRLIYFSYDVKMKEKGDIPEGYSVSREKKERFSLILESASTNQTSMYLCASSFVAGTDTQYFGPGTRLTVL.

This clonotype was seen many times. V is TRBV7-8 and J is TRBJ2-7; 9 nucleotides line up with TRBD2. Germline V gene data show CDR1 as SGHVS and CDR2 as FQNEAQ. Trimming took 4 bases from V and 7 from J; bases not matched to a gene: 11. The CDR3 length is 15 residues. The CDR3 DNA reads TGTGCCAGCAGCTCTCCTAGCGGGGCGCGGGGTGAGCAGTACTTC. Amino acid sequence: CASSSPSGARGEQYF.

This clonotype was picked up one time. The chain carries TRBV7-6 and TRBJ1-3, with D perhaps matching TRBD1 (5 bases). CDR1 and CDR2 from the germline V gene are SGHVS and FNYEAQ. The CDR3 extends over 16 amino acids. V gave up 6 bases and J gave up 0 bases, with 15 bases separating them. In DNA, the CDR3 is TGTGCCAGCAGTACCACAGGAGCCTCCTCTGGAAACACCATATATTTT. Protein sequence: CASSTTGASSGNTIYF.

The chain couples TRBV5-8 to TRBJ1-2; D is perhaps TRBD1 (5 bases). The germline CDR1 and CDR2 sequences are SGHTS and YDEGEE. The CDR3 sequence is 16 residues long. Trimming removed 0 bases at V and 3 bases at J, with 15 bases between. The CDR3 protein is CASSLVGSRGDYGYTF. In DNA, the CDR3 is TGTGCCAGCAGCTTGGTAGGCTCAAGGGGTGACTATGGCTACACCTTC.

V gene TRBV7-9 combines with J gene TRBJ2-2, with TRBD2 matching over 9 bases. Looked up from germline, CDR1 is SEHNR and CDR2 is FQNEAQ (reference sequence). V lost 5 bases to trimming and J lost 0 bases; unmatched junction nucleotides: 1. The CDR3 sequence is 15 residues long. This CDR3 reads CASSRGRANTGELFF. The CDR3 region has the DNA TGTGCCAGCAGCCGCGGGAGGGCGAACACCGGGGAGCTGTTTTTT.

In DNA form, the CDR3 reads TGTGCCAGCACATCGGGTGGTTCCTACAATGAGCAGTTCTTC. This translates into CASTSGGSYNEQFF. The chain has TRBV27 and TRBJ2-1; D not resolved. The CDR3 totals 14 residues. V shed 7 bases and J shed 1 base, with 11 bases lying between them. CDR1 and CDR2 from the germline V gene are MNHEY and SMNVEV (reference sequence).